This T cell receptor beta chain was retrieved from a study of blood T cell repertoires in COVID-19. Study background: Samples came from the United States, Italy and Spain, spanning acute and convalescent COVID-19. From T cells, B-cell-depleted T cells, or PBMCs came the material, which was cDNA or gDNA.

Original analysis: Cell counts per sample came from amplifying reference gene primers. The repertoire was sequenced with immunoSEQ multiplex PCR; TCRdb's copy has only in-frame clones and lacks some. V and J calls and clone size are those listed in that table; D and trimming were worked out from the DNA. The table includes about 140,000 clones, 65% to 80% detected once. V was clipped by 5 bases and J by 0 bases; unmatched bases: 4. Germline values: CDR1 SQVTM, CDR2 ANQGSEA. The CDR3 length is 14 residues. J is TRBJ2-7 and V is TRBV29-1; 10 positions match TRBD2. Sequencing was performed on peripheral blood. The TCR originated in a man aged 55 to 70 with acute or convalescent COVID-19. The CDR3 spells CSVRSSGSSYEQYF. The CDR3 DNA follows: TGCAGCGTTCGATCTAGCGGGAGCTCCTACGAGCAGTACTTC.